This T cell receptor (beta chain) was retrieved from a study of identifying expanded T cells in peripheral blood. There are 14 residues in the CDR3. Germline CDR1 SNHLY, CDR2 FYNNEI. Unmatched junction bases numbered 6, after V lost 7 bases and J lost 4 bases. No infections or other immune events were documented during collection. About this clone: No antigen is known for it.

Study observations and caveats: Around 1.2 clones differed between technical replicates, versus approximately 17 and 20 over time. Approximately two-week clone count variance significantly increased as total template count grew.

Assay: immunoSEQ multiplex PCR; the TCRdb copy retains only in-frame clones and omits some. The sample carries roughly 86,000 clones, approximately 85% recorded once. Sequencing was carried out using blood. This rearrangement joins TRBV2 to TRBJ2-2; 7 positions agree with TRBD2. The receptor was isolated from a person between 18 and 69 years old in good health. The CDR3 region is CASKRTRATGELFF. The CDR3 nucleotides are TGTGCCAGCAAGAGGACTAGGGCCACCGGGGAGCTGTTTTTT.